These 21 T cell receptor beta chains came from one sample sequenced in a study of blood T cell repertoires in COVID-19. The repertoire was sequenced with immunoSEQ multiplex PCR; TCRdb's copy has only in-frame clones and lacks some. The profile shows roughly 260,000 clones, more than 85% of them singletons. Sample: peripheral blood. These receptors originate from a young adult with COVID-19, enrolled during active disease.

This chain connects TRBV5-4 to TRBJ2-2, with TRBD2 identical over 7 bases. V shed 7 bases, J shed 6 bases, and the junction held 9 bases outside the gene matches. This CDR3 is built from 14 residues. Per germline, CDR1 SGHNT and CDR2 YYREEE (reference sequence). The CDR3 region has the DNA TGTGCCAGCCGAACTAGCGAGGACGCCGGGGAGCTGTTTTTT. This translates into CASRTSEDAGELFF.

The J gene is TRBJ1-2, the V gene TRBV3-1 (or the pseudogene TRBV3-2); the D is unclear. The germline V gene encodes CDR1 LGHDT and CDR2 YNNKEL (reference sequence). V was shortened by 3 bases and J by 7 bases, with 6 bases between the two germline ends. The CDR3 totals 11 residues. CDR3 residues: CASSQARGYTF. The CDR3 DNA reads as TGTGCCAGCAGCCAGGCCCGTGGCTACACCTTC.

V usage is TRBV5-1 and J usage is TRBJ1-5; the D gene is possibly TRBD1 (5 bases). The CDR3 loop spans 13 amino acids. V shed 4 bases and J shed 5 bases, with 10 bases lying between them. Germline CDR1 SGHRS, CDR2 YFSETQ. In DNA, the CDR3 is TGCGCCAGCAGCATACAAGGGGATCAGCCCCAGCATTTT. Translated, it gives CASSIQGDQPQHF.

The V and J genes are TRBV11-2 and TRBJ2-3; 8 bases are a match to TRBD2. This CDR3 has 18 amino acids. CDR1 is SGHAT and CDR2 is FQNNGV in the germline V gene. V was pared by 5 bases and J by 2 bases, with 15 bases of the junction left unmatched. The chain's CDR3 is CASSESSGMSSSTDTQYF. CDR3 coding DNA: TGTGCCAGCAGCGAAAGTAGCGGGATGAGCTCCTCCACAGATACGCAGTATTTT.

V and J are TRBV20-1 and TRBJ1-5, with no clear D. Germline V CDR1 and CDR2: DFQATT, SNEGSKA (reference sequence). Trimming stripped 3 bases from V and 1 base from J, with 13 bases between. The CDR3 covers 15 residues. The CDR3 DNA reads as TGCAGTGCTAGTTGGGAGTTGGAAAGCAATCAGCCCCAGCATTTT. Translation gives CSASWELESNQPQHF.

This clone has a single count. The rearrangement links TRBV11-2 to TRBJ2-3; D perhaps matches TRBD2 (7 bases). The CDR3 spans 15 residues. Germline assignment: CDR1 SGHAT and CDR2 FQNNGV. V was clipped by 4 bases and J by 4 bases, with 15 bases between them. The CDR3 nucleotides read TGTGCCAGCAGCTCCTCGGGGGGCGGGTCAGATACGCAGTATTTT. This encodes CASSSSGGGSDTQYF.

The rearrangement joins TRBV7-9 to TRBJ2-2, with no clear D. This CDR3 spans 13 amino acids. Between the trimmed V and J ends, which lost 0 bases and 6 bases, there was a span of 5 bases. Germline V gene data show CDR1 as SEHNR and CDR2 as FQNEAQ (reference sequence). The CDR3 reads CASSLAEPGELFF. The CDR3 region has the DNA TGTGCCAGCAGCTTAGCGGAGCCCGGGGAGCTGTTTTTT.

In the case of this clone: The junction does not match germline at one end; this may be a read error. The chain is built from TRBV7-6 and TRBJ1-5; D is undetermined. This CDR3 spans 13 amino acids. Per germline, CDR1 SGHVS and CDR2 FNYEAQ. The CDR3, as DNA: TGTGCCAGCAGCCTAGCATCGGATCAGCCCCAGCATTTT. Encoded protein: CASSLASDQPQHF.

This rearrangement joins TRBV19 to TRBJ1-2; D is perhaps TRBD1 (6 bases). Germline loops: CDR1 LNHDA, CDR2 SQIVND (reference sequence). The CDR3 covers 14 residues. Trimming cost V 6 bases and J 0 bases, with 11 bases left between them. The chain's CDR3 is CASRDSGANYGYTF. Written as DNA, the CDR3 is TGTGCCAGTAGGGACAGCGGCGCTAACTATGGCTACACCTTC.

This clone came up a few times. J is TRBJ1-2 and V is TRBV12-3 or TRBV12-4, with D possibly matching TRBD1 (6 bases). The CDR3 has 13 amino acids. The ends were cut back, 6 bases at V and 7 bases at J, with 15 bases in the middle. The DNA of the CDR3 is TGTGCCAGCAGCCCCAGGGGAGCCGCTGGCTACACCTTC. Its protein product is CASSPRGAAGYTF.

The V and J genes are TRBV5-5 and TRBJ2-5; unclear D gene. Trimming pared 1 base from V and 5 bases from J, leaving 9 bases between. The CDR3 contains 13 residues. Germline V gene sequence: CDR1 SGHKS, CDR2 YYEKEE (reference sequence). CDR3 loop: CASSLNSMETQYF. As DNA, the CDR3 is TGTGCCAGCAGCTTGAACTCAATGGAGACCCAGTACTTC.

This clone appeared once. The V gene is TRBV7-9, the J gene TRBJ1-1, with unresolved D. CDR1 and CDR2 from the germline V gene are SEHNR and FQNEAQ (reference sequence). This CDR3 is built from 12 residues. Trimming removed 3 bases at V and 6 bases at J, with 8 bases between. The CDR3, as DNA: TGTGCCAGCAGCTTGTTATCCGCTGAAGCTTTCTTT. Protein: CASSLLSAEAFF.

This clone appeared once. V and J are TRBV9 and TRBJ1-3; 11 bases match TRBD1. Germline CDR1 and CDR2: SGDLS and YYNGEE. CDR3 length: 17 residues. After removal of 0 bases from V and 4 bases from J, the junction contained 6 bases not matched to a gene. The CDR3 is CASSVGDRGSAGNTIYF. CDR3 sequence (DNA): TGTGCCAGCAGCGTAGGGGACAGGGGGTCAGCGGGAAACACCATATATTTT.

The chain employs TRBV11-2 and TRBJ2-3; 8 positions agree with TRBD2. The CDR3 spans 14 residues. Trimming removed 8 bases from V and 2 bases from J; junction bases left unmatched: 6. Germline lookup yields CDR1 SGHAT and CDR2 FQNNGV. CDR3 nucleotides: TGTGCCAGCTGGAGCGGGAGATTCACAGATACGCAGTATTTT. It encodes CASWSGRFTDTQYF.

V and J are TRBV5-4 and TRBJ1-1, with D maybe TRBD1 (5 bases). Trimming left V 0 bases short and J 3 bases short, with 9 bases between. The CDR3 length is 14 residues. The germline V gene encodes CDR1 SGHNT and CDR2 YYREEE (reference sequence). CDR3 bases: TGTGCCAGCAGCTTGGACAGGAGAGACACTGAAGCTTTCTTT. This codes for CASSLDRRDTEAFF.

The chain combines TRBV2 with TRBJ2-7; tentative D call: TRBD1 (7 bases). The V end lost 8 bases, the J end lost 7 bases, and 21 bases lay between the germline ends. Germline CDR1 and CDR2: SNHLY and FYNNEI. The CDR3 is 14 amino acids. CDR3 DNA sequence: TGTGCCAGCGGATTCCTCTCAGGGGGGAGTGAGCAGTACTTC. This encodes CASGFLSGGSEQYF.

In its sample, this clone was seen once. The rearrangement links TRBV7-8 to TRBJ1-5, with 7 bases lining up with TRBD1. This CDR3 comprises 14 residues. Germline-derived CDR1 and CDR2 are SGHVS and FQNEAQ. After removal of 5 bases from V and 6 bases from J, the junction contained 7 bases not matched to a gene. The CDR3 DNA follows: TGTGCCAGCAGCCTAACAGGGGTGGTTCAGCCCCAGCATTTT. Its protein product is CASSLTGVVQPQHF.

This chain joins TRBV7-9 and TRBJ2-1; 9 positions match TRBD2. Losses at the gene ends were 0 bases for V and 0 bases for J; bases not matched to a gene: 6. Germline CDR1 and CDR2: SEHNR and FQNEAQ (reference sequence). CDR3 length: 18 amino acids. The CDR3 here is CASSLARTSESSYNEQFF. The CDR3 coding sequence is TGTGCCAGCAGCTTAGCACGGACTAGCGAGAGCTCCTACAATGAGCAGTTCTTC.

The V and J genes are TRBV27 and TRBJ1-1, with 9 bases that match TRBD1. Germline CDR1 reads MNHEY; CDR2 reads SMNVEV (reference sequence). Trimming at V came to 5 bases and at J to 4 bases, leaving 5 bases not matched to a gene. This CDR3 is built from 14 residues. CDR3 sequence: CASSPQGASTEAFF. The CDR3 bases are TGTGCCAGCAGTCCACAGGGGGCGAGCACTGAAGCTTTCTTT.

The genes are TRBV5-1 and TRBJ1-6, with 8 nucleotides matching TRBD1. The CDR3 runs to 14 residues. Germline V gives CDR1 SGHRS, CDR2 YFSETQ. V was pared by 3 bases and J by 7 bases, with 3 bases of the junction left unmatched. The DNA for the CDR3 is TGCGCCAGCAGCTGGACAGGGAGGAATTCACCCCTCCACTTT. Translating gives CASSWTGRNSPLHF.

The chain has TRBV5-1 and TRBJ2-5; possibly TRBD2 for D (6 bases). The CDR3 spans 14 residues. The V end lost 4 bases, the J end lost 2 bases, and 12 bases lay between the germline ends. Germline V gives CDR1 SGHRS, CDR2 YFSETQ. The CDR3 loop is CASSDDSGQETQYF. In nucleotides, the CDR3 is TGCGCCAGCAGCGATGATAGCGGTCAAGAGACCCAGTACTTC.